These T cell receptor beta chains were read from a single sample in a study of blood T cell repertoires in COVID-19. The table came from immunoSEQ multiplex PCR; TCRdb's copy has only in-frame clones and leaves some out. The sample has 110,000 or so clones; around 84% are singletons. What was sequenced was peripheral blood. These receptors came from a man aged 35-49 years with acute or convalescent COVID-19. The CDR3 runs from the conserved cysteine through the conserved F or W. The listing skips clone size in some rows; elsewhere it reads once, few, many or a size class.

v_call: TRBV7-2
j_call: TRBJ2-7
clone_size: -
cdr3_aa: CASSLDPSGAYEQYF

v_call: TRBV2
j_call: TRBJ2-3
clone_size: -
cdr3_aa: CASTRLAGGPGADTQYF

v_call: TRBV7-2
j_call: TRBJ2-1
clone_size: once
cdr3_aa: CASSSIGAYNEQFF

v_call: TRBV30
j_call: TRBJ1-6
clone_size: -
cdr3_aa: CAWSLTGNSPLHF

v_call: TRBV5-4
j_call: TRBJ2-3
clone_size: -
cdr3_aa: CASSLASSGGALTDTQYF

v_call: TRBV6-6
j_call: TRBJ2-7
clone_size: once
cdr3_aa: CASSRTGRGASYEQYF

v_call: TRBV29-1
j_call: TRBJ1-4
clone_size: -
cdr3_aa: CSAHGGANEKLFF

v_call: TRBV29-1
j_call: TRBJ2-7
clone_size: -
cdr3_aa: CSVLGTGKTYEQYF

v_call: TRBV24-1
j_call: TRBJ1-5
clone_size: -
cdr3_aa: CATSDTRQGGRQPQHF

v_call: TRBV18
j_call: TRBJ1-1
clone_size: -
cdr3_aa: CASSWGQPGTEAFF

v_call: TRBV7-2
j_call: TRBJ1-1
clone_size: -
cdr3_aa: CASSSSRNTEAFF

v_call: TRBV19
j_call: TRBJ2-5
clone_size: -
cdr3_aa: CASSTILRGAETQYF

v_call: TRBV6-2/TRBV6-3
j_call: TRBJ1-1
clone_size: -
cdr3_aa: CASSYSTGGRPKGAFF